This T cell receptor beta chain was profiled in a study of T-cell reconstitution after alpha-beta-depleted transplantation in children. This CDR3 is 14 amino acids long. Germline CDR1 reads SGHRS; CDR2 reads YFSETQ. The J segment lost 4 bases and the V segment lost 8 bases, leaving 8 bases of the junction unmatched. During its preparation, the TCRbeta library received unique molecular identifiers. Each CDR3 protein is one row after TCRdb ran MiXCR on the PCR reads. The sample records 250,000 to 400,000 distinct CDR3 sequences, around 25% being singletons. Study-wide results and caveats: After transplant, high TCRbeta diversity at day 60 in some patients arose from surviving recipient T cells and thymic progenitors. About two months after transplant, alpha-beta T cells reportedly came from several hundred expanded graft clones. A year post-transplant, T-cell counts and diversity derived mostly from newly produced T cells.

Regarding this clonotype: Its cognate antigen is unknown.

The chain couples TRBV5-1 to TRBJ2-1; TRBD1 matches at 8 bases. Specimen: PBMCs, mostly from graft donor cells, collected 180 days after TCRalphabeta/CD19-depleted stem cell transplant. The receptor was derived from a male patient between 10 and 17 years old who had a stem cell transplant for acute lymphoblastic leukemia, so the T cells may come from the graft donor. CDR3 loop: CASQPGQEYNEQFF. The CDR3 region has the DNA TGCGCCAGTCAACCGGGACAGGAATACAATGAGCAGTTCTTC.